This TCR beta chain emerged from a study of cytomegalovirus exposure and HLA in healthy donors. Study as a whole: Roughly 80% of several hundred genotyped donors fell in the Caucasian-associated ancestry cluster.

There were likely unrecorded immune exposures, though donors were nominally healthy when sampled. With 60 Vbeta and 13 Jbeta primers, the PCR was carried out. The method was immunoSEQ multiplex PCR; TCRdb's version includes in-frame clones alone and lacks a portion of them. The sample consists of a few hundred thousand clones, around four fifths of them appearing once. The TCR comes from a woman aged 55-69 years in good health and CMV-seropositive. Sequencing was performed on PBMCs.

CDR3 protein: CASSRTGGEKLFF. CDR3 DNA: TGTGCCAGCAGCCGGACAGGTGGAGAAAAACTGTTTTTT. This sequence joins TRBV7-2 and TRBJ1-4; 7 bases line up with TRBD1. CDR1 and CDR2 (germline): SGHTA, FQGNSA. This CDR3 spans 13 amino acids. The V and J ends lost 5 bases and 8 bases, in that order; junction bases with no gene match: 5.